One sample yielded the 18 T cell receptor beta chains listed below, sequenced in a study of cytomegalovirus exposure and HLA in healthy donors. The PCR employed 60 Vbeta primers together with 13 Jbeta primers. Profiled with immunoSEQ multiplex PCR; TCRdb holds only in-frame clones, not every one. This repertoire includes just under 80,000 clones. Material: PBMCs. Receptor source: a man in his late teens or twenties in good health and CMV-seropositive.

The V call is TRBV29-1, the J call TRBJ1-1; possibly TRBD1 for D (5 bases). Trimming removed 3 bases from V and 6 bases from J, with 17 bases in between. Germline loops: CDR1 SQVTM, CDR2 ANQGSEA. The CDR3 length is 14 residues. CDR3 loop: CSVEGQVAFPEAFF. The CDR3, as DNA: TGCAGCGTTGAGGGGCAGGTCGCGTTCCCTGAAGCTTTCTTT.

The chain couples TRBV9 to TRBJ1-2; a weak D match, TRBD1 (6 bases). Germline values: CDR1 SGDLS, CDR2 YYNGEE. The CDR3 spans 14 residues. V lost 0 bases to trimming and J lost 3 bases, with 9 bases between them. CDR3 DNA: TGTGCCAGCAGCGTAGACGGACAGTACTATGGCTACACCTTC. As protein: CASSVDGQYYGYTF.

The V and J genes are TRBV19 and TRBJ1-3, with 7 bases aligning to TRBD1. The CDR3 length is 16 residues. CDR1 LNHDA and CDR2 SQIVND come from the germline V gene (reference sequence). V shed 4 bases, J shed 4 bases, and the junction held 10 bases outside the gene matches. This CDR3 is CASSTQSGTEGNTIYF. Here the CDR3 DNA reads TGTGCCAGTAGTACCCAATCCGGGACAGAAGGAAACACCATATATTTT.

The rearrangement joins TRBV7-9 to TRBJ1-2; D is ambiguous. With 3 bases removed from V and 3 bases from J, the gap between germline ends came to 8 bases. The length of the CDR3 is 13 residues. CDR1 is SEHNR, CDR2 FQNEAQ, per germline (reference sequence). CDR3 sequence reads: CASSFDTYYGYTF. CDR3 in DNA: TGTGCCAGCAGCTTTGACACATACTATGGCTACACCTTC.

The rearrangement uses TRBV19 and TRBJ2-5, with 11 positions matching TRBD2. The CDR3 has 15 amino acids. The V gene's germline CDR1 is LNHDA and CDR2 SQIVND (reference sequence). The trim removed 2 bases at V and 4 bases at J, leaving 3 bases unmatched. CDR3 DNA sequence: TGTGCCAGTAGTATACCGGGACTAGCGGCAGAGACCCAGTACTTC. Its protein is CASSIPGLAAETQYF.

The gene calls are TRBV5-1 and TRBJ2-3; 14 nucleotides agree with TRBD2. J lost 6 bases, V lost 5 bases, and 5 bases had no gene match. Germline-derived CDR1 and CDR2 are SGHRS and YFSETQ. CDR3 size: 15 residues. This CDR3 reads CASRRGLAGVDTQYF. The DNA of the CDR3 is TGCGCCAGCAGGAGGGGACTAGCGGGAGTCGATACGCAGTATTTT.

A note on this clone: This same CDR3 is encoded by further DNA sequences in the sample. V is TRBV4-1 and J is TRBJ2-7; TRBD1 matches 11 bases. V dropped 2 bases and J dropped 3; count of bases not matched to a gene: 18. CDR1 and CDR2 from the germline V gene are MGHRA and YSYEKL. The CDR3 contains 20 residues. The CDR3 bases are TGCGCCAGCAGCCAAAGTTCCCTTGGCGAACCGGGACAGGGGGACTACGAGCAGTACTTC. It is translated as CASSQSSLGEPGQGDYEQYF.

V and J are TRBV28 and TRBJ1-4; D not certain. The germline V gene has CDR1 MDHEN and CDR2 SYDVKM. The CDR3 contains 13 residues. V dropped 2 bases and J dropped 7 bases, with 8 bases sitting between them. In nucleotides, the CDR3 is TGTGCCAGCAGTTTAAACTCCCTTGAAAAACTGTTTTTT. This translates into CASSLNSLEKLFF. The whole variable domain, remainder taken from reference TRBV28 and TRBJ1-4, is DVKVTQSSRYLVKRTGEKVFLECVQDMDHENMFWYRQDPGLGLRLIYFSYDVKMKEKGDIPEGYSVSREKKERFSLILESASTNQTSMYLCASSLNSLEKLFFGSGTQLSVL.

V usage is TRBV9 and J usage is TRBJ1-4; D possibly corresponds to TRBD1 (5 bases). CDR1 and CDR2 (germline): SGDLS, YYNGEE. With 4 bases removed from V and 5 bases from J, the gap between germline ends came to 15 bases. This CDR3 region has 15 residues. The CDR3 DNA is TGTGCCAGCAGCCGACGGGACTTCGACAATGAAAAACTGTTTTTT. The encoded protein is CASSRRDFDNEKLFF.

The CDR3 bases are TGTGCCAGCAGTACCGGGACAGGGTTTTCCGAGCAGTACTTC. Its protein is CASSTGTGFSEQYF. The rearrangement uses TRBV7-9 and TRBJ2-7; 9 bases line up with TRBD1. V was pared by 6 bases and J by 6 bases, with 9 bases of the junction left unmatched. This CDR3 is built from 14 residues. Germline V gene sequence: CDR1 SEHNR, CDR2 FQNEAQ (reference sequence).

The gene calls are TRBV6-5 and TRBJ2-3; 7 nucleotides agree with TRBD1. CDR1 is MNHEY, CDR2 SVGAGI, per germline. This CDR3 is 14 amino acids long. Trimming removed 5 bases from V and 5 bases from J; junction bases left unmatched: 7. The CDR3 DNA reads as TGTGCCAGCAGTCGTGTAACAGGGGAAGATACGCAGTATTTT. Translated: CASSRVTGEDTQYF.

The V gene is TRBV5-1, the J gene TRBJ2-5; 10 bases are shared with TRBD1. V gave up 3 bases and J gave up 5 bases; unmatched junction bases: 4. From germline, CDR1 is SGHRS and CDR2 YFSETQ. The CDR3 is made up of 14 amino acids. CDR3 nucleotides: TGCGCCAGCAGCTGGGACAGGGGAGGGGAGACCCAGTACTTC. Residues: CASSWDRGGETQYF.

The genes are TRBV4-1 and TRBJ1-1; D remains unclear. Trimming took off 2 bases at V and 11 bases at J, with 15 bases between the two ends. CDR1 is MGHRA, CDR2 YSYEKL, per germline. CDR3 length: 13 amino acids. The chain's CDR3 is CASSQTREERAFF. The DNA for the CDR3 is TGCGCCAGCAGCCAAACCCGGGAGGAGAGGGCTTTCTTT.

This sequence joins TRBV5-1 and TRBJ1-1, with D maybe TRBD1 (6 bases). The CDR3 length is 14 residues. Trimming took off 5 bases at V and 5 bases at J, with 16 bases between the two ends. Germline V lookup: CDR1 SGHRS, CDR2 YFSETQ. This chain's CDR3 is CASSRPGGGTEAFF. The CDR3 DNA is TGCGCCAGCAGTCGTCCGGGAGGGGGGACTGAAGCTTTCTTT.

The rearrangement joins TRBV6-5 to TRBJ1-5, with 9 bases matching TRBD1. Losses at the gene ends were 4 bases for V and 7 bases for J; bases not matched to a gene: 8. This CDR3 has 15 residues. The V gene's germline CDR1 is MNHEY and CDR2 SVGAGI. CDR3 in DNA: TGTGCCAGCAGTTCGGGACAGGGTAAAAGACAGCCCCAGCATTTT. Its translation: CASSSGQGKRQPQHF.

V and J are TRBV4-1 and TRBJ2-2; TRBD2 aligns across 11 bases. The CDR3 sequence is 17 residues long. The V gene end was trimmed by 1 base and the J gene end by 3 bases; junction bases not matched to a gene: 4. Germline V lookup: CDR1 MGHRA, CDR2 YSYEKL. The CDR3: CASSQGLAGLYTGELFF. The CDR3 region has the DNA TGCGCCAGCAGCCAAGGACTAGCGGGGCTCTACACCGGGGAGCTGTTTTTT.

This chain uses TRBV20-1 with TRBJ1-1; D remains unclear. The ends were cut back, 3 bases at V and 7 bases at J, with 3 bases in the middle. CDR1 DFQATT and CDR2 SNEGSKA come from the germline V gene (reference sequence). This CDR3 comprises 9 residues. The CDR3, as DNA: TGCAGTGCTAGTCATGAAGCTTTCTTT. This sequence encodes CSASHEAFF.

This chain links TRBV25-1 with TRBJ2-1; D is perhaps TRBD2 (5 bases). Germline assignment: CDR1 MGHDK and CDR2 SYGVNS. The CDR3 is 14 amino acids. The V and J ends lost 6 bases and 6 bases respectively, with 15 bases between them. Here the CDR3 reads CASRGSLASNEQFF. For the CDR3, the DNA is TGTGCCAGCAGAGGGAGCCTAGCAAGCAATGAGCAGTTCTTC.